This T cell receptor (beta chain) was recovered during a study of blood T cell repertoires in COVID-19. Study-level background: Spain, Italy and the United States supplied samples that represented acute and convalescent COVID-19. The analysed material was cDNA or gDNA that came from T cells, B-cell-depleted T cells, or PBMCs.

In the original workflow: Amplification of reference gene primers provided the estimated nucleated cell counts. Measured with immunoSEQ multiplex PCR; TCRdb has only the in-frame clones, and not every one. That table gives V, J and clone size, and the DNA gave D and trimming. The sample lists around 64,000 clones; 85% to 90% were seen once. This clone was found once. V dropped 0 bases and J dropped 4 bases, with 7 bases sitting between them. This CDR3 comprises 14 residues. The germline V gene has CDR1 SGHRS and CDR2 YFSETQ. The sequence came from a middle-aged man with active COVID-19. Sequencing was done on a sample of peripheral blood. This chain joins TRBV5-1 and TRBJ2-2; D is possibly TRBD1 (6 bases). Here the CDR3 DNA reads TGCGCCAGCAGCTTGGGGACAGTCACCGGGGAGCTGTTTTTT. Translating it yields CASSLGTVTGELFF. Filled out from reference TRBV5-1 and TRBJ2-2, the complete variable domain reads KAGVTQTPRYLIKTRGQQVTLSCSPISGHRSVSWYQQTPGQGLQFLFEYFSETQRNKGNFPGRFSGRQFSNSRSEMNVSTLELGDSALYLCASSLGTVTGELFFGEGSRLTVL.